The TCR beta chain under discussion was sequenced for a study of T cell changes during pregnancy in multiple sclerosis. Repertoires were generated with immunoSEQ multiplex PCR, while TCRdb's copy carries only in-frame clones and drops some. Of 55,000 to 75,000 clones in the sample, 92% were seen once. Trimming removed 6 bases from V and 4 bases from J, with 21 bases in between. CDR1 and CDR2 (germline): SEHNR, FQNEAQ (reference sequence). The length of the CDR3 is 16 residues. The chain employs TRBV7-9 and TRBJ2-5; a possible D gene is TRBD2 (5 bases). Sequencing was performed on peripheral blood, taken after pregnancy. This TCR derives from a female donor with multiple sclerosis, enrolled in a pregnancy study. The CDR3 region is CASSSKTGNIGETQYF. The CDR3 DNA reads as TGTGCCAGCAGTTCCAAGACCGGGAATATCGGAGAGACCCAGTACTTC.